The 27 T cell receptor beta chains reported below all come from one sample, sequenced in a study of identical twins. MiXCR, applied by TCRdb to the 5' RACE reads, yields one record per CDR3 protein. The table lists under 500,000 distinct CDR3 sequences, more than 13% of them singletons. In addition, the sample was reused for a study of yellow fever vaccine responses in identical twins.

The sequencing input was CD4+ T cells sorted from blood. These receptors all stem from a woman younger than 30 in good health.

This chain connects TRBV24-1 to TRBJ2-1; 7 bases are a match to TRBD2. In germline, CDR1 is KGHDR, CDR2 SFDVKD. J was trimmed by 4 bases and V by 2 bases; bases with no gene match: 16. The CDR3 loop spans 19 amino acids. The CDR3 loop is CATSDSSGTNPMRYNEQFF. CDR3 DNA: TGTGCCACCAGTGATTCTTCCGGGACTAATCCAATGCGGTACAATGAGCAGTTCTTC.

A remark on this clonotype: This clone may be a read error of a much larger clone one base away. The genes are TRBV5-1 and TRBJ2-7; TRBD1 matches at 9 bases. The germline CDR1 and CDR2 sequences are SGHRS and YFSETQ. Trimming removed 0 bases from V and 3 bases from J; junction bases left unmatched: 4. This CDR3 spans 15 amino acids. This CDR3 reads CASSLGGTGIYEQYF. The CDR3 DNA reads TGCGCCAGCAGCTTGGGGGGGACAGGGATCTACGAGCAGTACTTC.

This chain links TRBV20-1 with TRBJ1-5; possibly TRBD1 for D (6 bases). Trimming removed 5 bases from V and 4 bases from J, with 15 bases in between. The CDR3 contains 14 residues. The germline V gene encodes CDR1 DFQATT and CDR2 SNEGSKA (reference sequence). This chain's CDR3 is CSARDITVNQPQHF. For the CDR3, the DNA is TGCAGTGCTCGGGACATCACCGTGAATCAGCCCCAGCATTTT.

This clonotype was seen a few times. The chain joins TRBV6-2 or TRBV6-3 to TRBJ1-1; D gene uncertain. V was shortened by 2 bases and J by 1 base, with 5 bases between the two germline ends. The CDR3 extends over 13 amino acids. Germline V CDR1 and CDR2: MNHEY, SVGEGT. The CDR3 sequence: CASSYTQNTEAFF. CDR3 nucleotide sequence: TGTGCCAGCAGTTACACCCAGAACACTGAAGCTTTCTTT.

This clonotype has only a few counts. The V gene is TRBV5-1, the J gene TRBJ1-2; 7 bases align to TRBD1. V was pared by 4 bases and J by 6 bases, with 12 bases of the junction left unmatched. CDR3 size: 15 residues. CDR1 is SGHRS and CDR2 is YFSETQ in the germline V gene. CDR3 loop: CASSNPGQFSHGYTF. DNA for the CDR3: TGCGCCAGCAGCAATCCGGGACAGTTTAGCCATGGCTACACCTTC. Full variable domain (missing parts from reference TRBV5-1 and TRBJ1-2): KAGVTQTPRYLIKTRGQQVTLSCSPISGHRSVSWYQQTPGQGLQFLFEYFSETQRNKGNFPGRFSGRQFSNSRSEMNVSTLELGDSALYLCASSNPGQFSHGYTFGSGTRLTVV.

J is TRBJ2-4 and V is TRBV14; 7 nucleotides agree with TRBD2. Looked up from germline, CDR1 is SGHDN and CDR2 is FVKESK. Trimming removed 8 bases from V and 9 bases from J; junction bases left unmatched: 7. This CDR3 spans 12 amino acids. The CDR3 region is CASRGVRGIQYF. CDR3 in DNA: TGTGCCAGCCGGGGGGTTCGAGGCATTCAGTACTTC.

The chain is built from TRBV2 and TRBJ2-3; 10 bases are a match to TRBD1. Trimming at V came to 5 bases and at J to 5 bases, leaving 10 bases not matched to a gene. The germline gives CDR1 SNHLY, CDR2 FYNNEI. The CDR3 loop spans 16 amino acids. DNA for the CDR3: TGTGCCAGCAGTCGGGACAGGGGAACAGGGGGAGATACGCAGTATTTT. It specifies CASSRDRGTGGDTQYF.

This clonotype appeared a few times. This chain connects TRBV4-2 to TRBJ2-7; 12 bases align to TRBD2. The CDR3 sequence is 16 residues long. Germline CDR1 is LGHNA and CDR2 is YNFKEQ. V lost 5 bases and J lost 6; bases outside the gene matches: 11. The CDR3 region has the DNA TGTGCCAGCAGCTCCGAAAAGACTAGCGGGAGAGGCGAGCAGTACTTC. Encoded protein: CASSSEKTSGRGEQYF.

V is TRBV29-1 and J is TRBJ2-7, with D tentatively TRBD1 (5 bases). The CDR3 has 15 amino acids. The germline V gene has CDR1 SQVTM and CDR2 ANQGSEA. V lost 1 base to trimming and J lost 0 bases, with 13 bases between them. The CDR3 sequence is CSVEVVRQSSYEQYF. CDR3 bases: TGCAGCGTTGAAGTGGTCAGACAGAGCTCCTACGAGCAGTACTTC.

The CDR3 spells CSAENPRAGGPDTQYF. The CDR3 DNA sequence: TGCAGTGCTGAGAACCCTAGGGCCGGGGGACCAGATACGCAGTATTTT. This rearrangement joins TRBV20-1 to TRBJ2-3, with D maybe TRBD2 (6 bases). Germline loops: CDR1 DFQATT, CDR2 SNEGSKA (reference sequence). V shed 5 bases and J shed 4 bases, with 22 bases lying between them. The CDR3 is made up of 16 amino acids.

A few counts support this clonotype. This chain uses TRBV28 with TRBJ2-3; D unresolved. The ends were cut back, 6 bases at V and 4 bases at J, with 14 bases in the middle. There are 14 residues in the CDR3. Looked up from germline, CDR1 is MDHEN and CDR2 is SYDVKM. The CDR3 is CASRRRIRSDTQYF. The CDR3 nucleotides are TGTGCCAGCAGACGGAGAATTCGCTCAGATACGCAGTATTTT.

This chain connects TRBV19 to TRBJ1-1; D is ambiguous. Germline CDR1 reads LNHDA; CDR2 reads SQIVND (reference sequence). Trimming removed 0 bases at V and 4 bases at J, with 9 bases between. The CDR3 runs 14 residues. This chain's CDR3 is CASSIEGGSTEAFF. The CDR3 DNA follows: TGTGCCAGTAGTATAGAGGGCGGAAGCACTGAAGCTTTCTTT.

This clonotype was detected a few times. This chain links TRBV18 with TRBJ2-3; D unresolved. This CDR3 is built from 17 residues. Germline lookup yields CDR1 KGHSH and CDR2 LQKENI. V was pared by 2 bases and J by 6 bases, with 21 bases between. The CDR3 sequence: CASSPMHVTPFSDTQYF. The DNA for the CDR3 is TGTGCCAGCTCACCAATGCACGTTACCCCTTTCTCGGATACGCAGTATTTT.

This clonotype turned up a few times. The chain uses TRBV20-1 and TRBJ2-3; D is uncertain. Germline V gene data show CDR1 as DFQATT and CDR2 as SNEGSKA (reference sequence). The CDR3 consists of 14 residues. V lost 2 bases and J 1 base, leaving 10 bases between the germline ends. This chain's CDR3 is CSARSRVRTDTQYF. CDR3 in DNA: TGCAGTGCTAGATCAAGGGTTCGCACAGATACGCAGTATTTT.

The CDR3 DNA follows: TGTGCCAGCAGCGTAGGAGGGACTAGCGGGGGATACGAGCAGTACTTC. Protein product: CASSVGGTSGGYEQYF. The genes are TRBV9 and TRBJ2-7, with TRBD2 matching over 14 bases. This CDR3 comprises 16 residues. From germline, CDR1 is SGDLS and CDR2 YYNGEE. J lost 4 bases, V lost 0 bases, and 3 bases had no gene match.

CDR3 sequence reads: CSVLSSLGDGPDTQYF. For the CDR3, the DNA is TGCAGCGTTTTGTCGAGTCTGGGGGATGGCCCAGATACGCAGTATTTT. The V gene is TRBV29-1, the J gene TRBJ2-3, with D tentatively TRBD1 or TRBD2 (5 bases each). Germline V gene sequence: CDR1 SQVTM, CDR2 ANQGSEA. Between the trimmed V and J ends, which lost 5 bases and 4 bases, there was a span of 22 bases. The CDR3 loop spans 16 amino acids.

This clonotype has a handful of counts. This chain links TRBV5-1 with TRBJ2-5, with TRBD1 identical over 10 bases. V dropped 0 bases and J dropped 3; count of bases not matched to a gene: 5. The CDR3 length is 16 residues. Germline CDR1 and CDR2: SGHRS and YFSETQ. This chain's CDR3 is CASSLGVTGGEETQYF. The CDR3 DNA reads TGCGCCAGCAGCTTGGGGGTGACAGGGGGCGAAGAGACCCAGTACTTC.

This clonotype has just a few counts. The chain employs TRBV12-3 or TRBV12-4 and TRBJ2-1, with D hard to call. The CDR3 has 10 residues. Trimming removed 5 bases at V and 8 bases at J, with 4 bases between. The CDR3 DNA sequence: TGTGCCAGCAGTCGATATGAGCAGTTCTTC. Protein: CASSRYEQFF.

The rearrangement links TRBV10-3 to TRBJ1-6, with 8 bases identical to TRBD1. The ends lost 5 bases at V and 4 bases at J; junction bases unmatched: 4. The CDR3 totals 15 residues. From germline, CDR1 is ENHRY and CDR2 SYGVKD. CDR3 residues: CAISLDREYNSPLHF. CDR3 in DNA: TGTGCCATCAGTCTGGACAGGGAGTATAATTCACCCCTCCACTTT.

The chain recombines TRBV6-1 with TRBJ1-2, with D perhaps TRBD1 (6 bases). V shed 6 bases and J shed 4 bases, with 15 bases lying between them. CDR1 MNHNS and CDR2 SASEGT come from the germline V gene. This CDR3 is built from 14 residues. The CDR3 protein is CASRNPGAPYGYTF. The CDR3 DNA reads TGTGCCAGCAGGAACCCGGGGGCTCCCTATGGCTACACCTTC.

V and J are TRBV7-2 and TRBJ2-5, with D maybe TRBD2 (5 bases). The V gene lost 6 bases and the J gene lost 2 bases, with 13 bases spanning the gap. Germline lookup yields CDR1 SGHTA and CDR2 FQGNSA. This CDR3 is 14 amino acids long. The DNA for the CDR3 is TGTGCCAGCAGTAGTAGCAGCGGACAAGAGACCCAGTACTTC. Translation: CASSSSSGQETQYF. Full variable domain (remainder filled in from reference TRBV7-2 and TRBJ2-5): GAGVSQSPSNKVTEKGKDVELRCDPISGHTALYWYRQSLGQGLEFLIYFQGNSAPDKSGLPSDRFSAERTGGSVSTLTIQRTQQEDSAVYLCASSSSSGQETQYFGPGTRLLVL.

V and J are TRBV12-3 or TRBV12-4 and TRBJ2-4; 8 nucleotides match TRBD1. There are 16 residues in the CDR3. After removal of 4 bases from V and 1 base from J, the junction contained 6 bases not matched to a gene. The CDR3 is CASSWTGKRAKNIQYF. CDR3 DNA: TGTGCCAGCAGTTGGACAGGGAAAAGGGCCAAAAACATTCAGTACTTC.

Only a few counts were recorded for this clonotype. This chain connects TRBV6-2 or TRBV6-3 to TRBJ2-1; TRBD2 matches at 11 bases. The germline V gene encodes CDR1 MNHEY and CDR2 SVGEGT. V gave up 4 bases and J gave up 4 bases; unmatched junction bases: 9. The CDR3 covers 17 residues. Written as DNA, the CDR3 is TGTGCCAGCAGTTCCCGGATGGGACTAGCGGCTTACAATGAGCAGTTCTTC. Its protein product is CASSSRMGLAAYNEQFF.

This clonotype was seen ten or more times. This sequence joins TRBV12-3 or TRBV12-4 and TRBJ1-5; 8 nucleotides align to TRBD1. Trimming removed 6 bases from V and 6 bases from J; junction bases left unmatched: 4. This CDR3 contains 13 residues. The CDR3, as DNA: TGTGCCAGCAGCTCAGGGGGCACTCAGCCCCAGCATTTT. Its protein product is CASSSGGTQPQHF.

The V call is TRBV18, the J call TRBJ2-4; D is uncertain. With 0 bases removed from V and 5 bases from J, the gap between germline ends came to 8 bases. The CDR3 has 14 residues. Germline-derived CDR1 and CDR2 are KGHSH and LQKENI. The CDR3 DNA reads as TGTGCCAGCTCACCACCTTCCGTCGAAAACATTCAGTACTTC. Residues: CASSPPSVENIQYF.

This clonotype has a count of ten or more. V gene TRBV5-1 combines with J gene TRBJ2-2; D remains ambiguous. Trimming left V 1 base short and J 0 bases short, with 7 bases between. This CDR3 has 15 residues. The V gene's germline CDR1 is SGHRS and CDR2 YFSETQ. CDR3 sequence: CASSLTSANTGELFF. CDR3 DNA: TGCGCCAGCAGCTTGACCTCAGCGAACACCGGGGAGCTGTTTTTT. The full variable domain, completed using reference TRBV5-1 and TRBJ2-2, is KAGVTQTPRYLIKTRGQQVTLSCSPISGHRSVSWYQQTPGQGLQFLFEYFSETQRNKGNFPGRFSGRQFSNSRSEMNVSTLELGDSALYLCASSLTSANTGELFFGEGSRLTVL.

A few counts support this clonotype. The V and J genes are TRBV15 and TRBJ2-1; TRBD2 aligns across 9 bases. With 1 base clipped from V and 6 bases from J, the junction kept 4 bases outside the gene matches. Germline CDR1 LNHNV, CDR2 YYDKDF (reference sequence). This CDR3 has 15 residues. CDR3 loop: CATSRGGSGGNEQFF. Here the CDR3 DNA reads TGTGCCACCAGCAGAGGAGGTAGCGGGGGCAATGAGCAGTTCTTC.